Described below is a single T cell receptor (beta chain) sequence and its context. A sample-barcoded 5' primer and a J-beta primer mix were used in a second PCR of roughly 6 to 11 cycles. In TCRdb, the 5' RACE reads were re-called with MiXCR into one record per CDR3 protein. This sample carries about 1.7 million distinct CDR3 sequences, roughly 28% of them seen once, and the ten largest clones take 7.7%. This sample was included in a study of blood T cells in healthy people across ages. Per germline, CDR1 LNHNV and CDR2 YYDKDF (reference sequence). There are 14 residues in the CDR3. V was cut by 3 bases and J by 8 bases, with 14 bases left in between.

The sequence was obtained from a woman younger than 45 in good health. This chain uses TRBV15 with TRBJ2-1, with D perhaps matching TRBD2 (6 bases). The sample consisted of blood. In nucleotides, the CDR3 is TGTGCCACCAGCAGGGGTGGGGGGATGGATGAGCAGTTCTTC. Translated, it gives CATSRGGGMDEQFF.